The next 29 T cell receptor beta chains were all read from a single sample in a study of cytomegalovirus exposure and HLA in healthy donors. Using immunoSEQ multiplex PCR, the repertoire was profiled, and TCRdb retains in-frame clones only, with some absent. The sample consists of 150,000 to 200,000 clones, roughly 85% of them appearing once. Sequenced input: PBMCs. The origin of the receptors is a man aged 18 to 35 in good health and CMV-seropositive.

This clone was seen once. This chain connects TRBV7-9 to TRBJ2-7; D is possibly TRBD2 (5 bases). The ends were cut back, 3 bases at V and 5 bases at J, with 11 bases in the middle. The CDR3 spans 13 residues. Germline V gene data show CDR1 as SEHNR and CDR2 as FQNEAQ (reference sequence). CDR3 sequence reads: CASSLERLDEQYF. The CDR3 DNA is TGTGCCAGCAGCTTGGAGCGGTTGGACGAGCAGTACTTC. The entire variable domain, with the rest obtained from reference TRBV7-9 and TRBJ2-7, is as follows: DTGVSQNPRHKITKRGQNVTFRCDPISEHNRLYWYRQTLGQGPEFLTYFQNEAQLEKSRLLSDRFSAERPKGSFSTLEIQRTEQGDSAMYLCASSLERLDEQYFGPGTRLTVT.

The chain is built from TRBV6-5 and TRBJ2-7; D not resolved. This CDR3 comprises 13 residues. V was shortened by 7 bases and J by 4 bases, with 14 bases between the two germline ends. Germline V lookup: CDR1 MNHEY, CDR2 SVGAGI. CDR3 coding DNA: TGTGCCAGCAACCCCCCCGGCGGATACGAGCAGTACTTC. Translated: CASNPPGGYEQYF.

The rearrangement joins TRBV28 to TRBJ2-7; D is perhaps TRBD2 (6 bases). The V and J ends lost 8 bases and 0 bases respectively, with 17 bases between them. The germline gives CDR1 MDHEN, CDR2 SYDVKM. The CDR3 has 15 amino acids. This CDR3 is CASRRGAGNSYEQYF. In nucleotides, the CDR3 is TGTGCCAGCCGGCGGGGAGCAGGGAACTCCTACGAGCAGTACTTC.

DNA of the CDR3: TGTGCCAGCAGCCTATACCATCGGGACAGGACTTATGGCTACACCTTC. This sequence encodes CASSLYHRDRTYGYTF. The rearrangement uses TRBV28 and TRBJ1-2; 8 bases agree with TRBD1. Germline V gene data show CDR1 as MDHEN and CDR2 as SYDVKM. Trimming removed 6 bases from V and 5 bases from J; junction bases left unmatched: 14. CDR3 size: 16 residues.

The V call is TRBV7-2, the J call TRBJ2-7, with D tentatively TRBD1 (6 bases). V was clipped by 1 base and J by 0 bases, with 16 bases between them. The CDR3 consists of 17 residues. CDR1 and CDR2 (germline): SGHTA, FQGNSA. DNA for the CDR3: TGTGCCAGCAGCTTAGTACAGGGAGTGGCCTCCTCCTACGAGCAGTACTTC. Amino acids: CASSLVQGVASSYEQYF.

The chain uses TRBV4-2 and TRBJ2-3; 9 nucleotides agree with TRBD2. Germline lookup yields CDR1 LGHNA and CDR2 YNFKEQ. The CDR3 is 19 amino acids. After removal of 4 bases from V and 0 bases from J, the junction contained 14 bases not matched to a gene. CDR3 DNA sequence: TGTGCCAGCAGCCTCAGCCCGGGACTAGCTCTCCTTAGCACAGATACGCAGTATTTT. Its protein product is CASSLSPGLALLSTDTQYF.

V is TRBV27 and J is TRBJ2-1, with 13 bases identical to TRBD2. The germline V gene has CDR1 MNHEY and CDR2 SMNVEV (reference sequence). The CDR3 spans 16 residues. J lost 5 bases, V lost 4 bases, and 5 bases had no gene match. This CDR3 reads CASSSRLAGGNNEQFF. CDR3 DNA: TGTGCCAGCAGTTCCAGACTAGCGGGGGGTAACAATGAGCAGTTCTTC.

The rearrangement links TRBV7-6 to TRBJ1-2; 8 nucleotides agree with TRBD1. This CDR3 spans 14 amino acids. V gave up 4 bases and J gave up 2 bases; unmatched junction bases: 3. Per the germline V gene, CDR1 is SGHVS and CDR2 is FNYEAQ. The CDR3 here is CASSSPGGNYGYTF. CDR3 sequence (DNA): TGTGCCAGCAGCTCCCCAGGGGGCAACTATGGCTACACCTTC.

This chain's CDR3 is CASSLLAGEQFF. The CDR3 DNA reads TGTGCCAGCAGCTTATTAGCTGGTGAGCAGTTCTTC. This chain uses TRBV7-3 with TRBJ2-1, with D uncertain. This CDR3 has 12 amino acids. CDR1 and CDR2 (germline): SGHTA, FQGTGA. V dropped 2 bases and J dropped 9 bases, with 8 bases sitting between them.

This rearrangement joins TRBV27 to TRBJ1-1; TRBD1 might be the D (5 bases). The ends were cut back, 5 bases at V and 8 bases at J, with 9 bases in the middle. The CDR3 runs to 11 residues. CDR1 MNHEY and CDR2 SMNVEV come from the germline V gene (reference sequence). The CDR3: CASSRSGEAFF. The DNA for the CDR3 is TGTGCCAGCAGTCGGTCAGGGGAAGCTTTCTTT.

This clone occurred a few times. V and J are TRBV15 and TRBJ2-2; 9 nucleotides align to TRBD1. V shed 1 base, J shed 3 bases, and the junction held 9 bases outside the gene matches. Looked up from germline, CDR1 is LNHNV and CDR2 is YYDKDF (reference sequence). The CDR3 contains 18 residues. The CDR3 coding sequence is TGTGCCACCAGCAGAGGGGCGCCCCGGGACAGGGACACCGGGGAGCTGTTTTTT. This gives the protein CATSRGAPRDRDTGELFF.

Here the CDR3 DNA reads TGCGCCAGCAGCTTGAGGGACAGGGGCTTCAGTGAGCAGTTCTTC. Its protein product is CASSLRDRGFSEQFF. This rearrangement joins TRBV5-1 to TRBJ2-1, with 10 bases that match TRBD1. The V segment lost 1 base and the J segment 9 bases; nucleotides outside the gene matches: 7. The germline CDR1 and CDR2 sequences are SGHRS and YFSETQ. There are 15 residues in the CDR3.

This rearrangement joins TRBV2 to TRBJ2-1, with TRBD2 as a possible D gene (6 bases). Trimming took off 1 base at V and 0 bases at J, with 13 bases between the two ends. The germline CDR1 and CDR2 sequences are SNHLY and FYNNEI. CDR3 length: 17 amino acids. The CDR3 reads CASSEDLGLGSYNEQFF. The CDR3 DNA reads as TGTGCCAGCAGTGAAGATTTGGGACTTGGCTCCTACAATGAGCAGTTCTTC.

The rearrangement joins TRBV5-8 to TRBJ2-1; 12 nucleotides match TRBD2. Trimming took 4 bases from V and 2 from J; bases not matched to a gene: 10. This CDR3 has 18 residues. Germline-derived CDR1 and CDR2 are SGHTS and YDEGEE. The CDR3 reads CASSLAGGSYNPYNEQFF. For the CDR3, the DNA is TGTGCCAGCAGCCTAGCGGGAGGGTCCTATAATCCCTACAATGAGCAGTTCTTC. Variable domain in full (rest from reference TRBV5-8 and TRBJ2-1): EAGVTQSPTHLIKTRGQQATLRCSPISGHTSVYWYQQALGLGLQFLLWYDEGEERNRGNFPPRFSGRQFPNYSSELNVNALELEDSALYLCASSLAGGSYNPYNEQFFGPGTRLTVL.

The V and J genes are TRBV4-1 and TRBJ2-7; a possible D gene is TRBD2 (5 bases). Germline CDR1 is MGHRA and CDR2 is YSYEKL. Trimming cost V 1 base and J 3 bases, with 10 bases left between them. This CDR3 has 14 residues. DNA for the CDR3: TGCGCCAGCAGCCAAGTCCCCCGGGGCTACGAGCAGTACTTC. Protein sequence: CASSQVPRGYEQYF.

The CDR3 DNA reads TGTGCCAGCAGTTTACTAGCGGGGGACCCCACCGGGGAGCTGTTTTTT. Its translation: CASSLLAGDPTGELFF. The chain combines TRBV28 with TRBJ2-2; 10 bases align to TRBD2. CDR1 MDHEN and CDR2 SYDVKM come from the germline V gene. After removal of 2 bases from V and 4 bases from J, the junction contained 4 bases not matched to a gene. The CDR3 runs to 16 residues. The full variable domain, completed using reference TRBV28 and TRBJ2-2, is DVKVTQSSRYLVKRTGEKVFLECVQDMDHENMFWYRQDPGLGLRLIYFSYDVKMKEKGDIPEGYSVSREKKERFSLILESASTNQTSMYLCASSLLAGDPTGELFFGEGSRLTVL.

The J gene is TRBJ2-2, the V gene TRBV5-1, with 12 positions matching TRBD2. Losses at the gene ends were 2 bases for V and 7 bases for J; bases not matched to a gene: 6. CDR3 length equals 16 residues. The germline V gene has CDR1 SGHRS and CDR2 YFSETQ. CDR3: CASSFGLAGTYGELFF. CDR3 bases: TGCGCCAGCAGCTTCGGACTAGCGGGAACGTACGGGGAGCTGTTTTTT. The complete variable domain, with remaining parts taken from reference TRBV5-1 and TRBJ2-2, reads KAGVTQTPRYLIKTRGQQVTLSCSPISGHRSVSWYQQTPGQGLQFLFEYFSETQRNKGNFPGRFSGRQFSNSRSEMNVSTLELGDSALYLCASSFGLAGTYGELFFGEGSRLTVL.

V usage is TRBV10-3 and J usage is TRBJ1-4, with D possibly matching TRBD1 (6 bases). This CDR3 spans 14 amino acids. CDR1 and CDR2 (germline): ENHRY, SYGVKD. With 6 bases removed from V and 6 bases from J, the gap between germline ends came to 14 bases. CDR3 in DNA: TGTGCCATCAGCAGCCAACAGGGAGATGAAAAACTGTTTTTT. It specifies CAISSQQGDEKLFF.

This clone has only one observation. The chain is built from TRBV5-1 and TRBJ2-1, with 9 bases matching TRBD1. V shed 5 bases, J shed 7 bases, and the junction held 10 bases outside the gene matches. The CDR3 consists of 15 residues. From germline, CDR1 is SGHRS and CDR2 YFSETQ. CDR3: CASSSGTGQLNEQFF. The CDR3 DNA reads as TGCGCCAGCAGTTCCGGGACAGGGCAATTAAATGAGCAGTTCTTC.

The V gene is TRBV15, the J gene TRBJ2-5; 7 bases are a match to TRBD1. CDR3 length equals 14 residues. J gave up 5 bases and V 6 bases, and 9 bases lay outside the gene matches. Germline V gene data show CDR1 as LNHNV and CDR2 as YYDKDF (reference sequence). The chain's CDR3 is CATSLPTGQETQYF. In DNA form, the CDR3 reads TGTGCCACCAGTCTCCCGACAGGGCAGGAGACCCAGTACTTC.

This clone was observed a few times. The rearrangement uses TRBV19 and TRBJ2-1; 8 nucleotides align to TRBD2. V lost 4 bases and J lost 8; bases outside the gene matches: 1. There are 12 residues in the CDR3. Germline-derived CDR1 and CDR2 are LNHDA and SQIVND (reference sequence). Written as DNA, the CDR3 is TGTGCCAGTAGTAACGGGGGGGATGAGCAGTTCTTC. This encodes CASSNGGDEQFF.

The CDR3 nucleotides are TGTGCCAGCGGACAGCCTGAAAAACTGTTTTTT. Translation: CASGQPEKLFF. The V gene is TRBV28, the J gene TRBJ1-4, with D perhaps TRBD1 (6 bases). V was shortened by 8 bases and J by 7 bases, with 8 bases between the two germline ends. The CDR3 totals 11 residues. Germline lookup yields CDR1 MDHEN and CDR2 SYDVKM.

This chain links TRBV6-1 with TRBJ1-5; D not certain. Trimming stripped 2 bases from V and 3 bases from J, with 14 bases between. Germline V CDR1 and CDR2: MNHNS, SASEGT. The CDR3 contains 16 residues. The CDR3 reads CASSETEPLLNQPQHF. CDR3 in DNA: TGTGCCAGCAGTGAAACGGAGCCACTACTCAATCAGCCCCAGCATTTT.

The chain joins TRBV27 to TRBJ1-6; 9 bases agree with TRBD1. This CDR3 spans 17 amino acids. The germline CDR1 and CDR2 sequences are MNHEY and SMNVEV (reference sequence). V trimming: 1 base; J trimming: 9 bases; junction bases outside the gene matches: 10. Here the CDR3 reads CASSLWTGESSSSPLHF. The CDR3, as DNA: TGTGCCAGCAGTTTATGGACAGGGGAGTCTTCGAGTTCACCCCTCCACTTT.

The genes are TRBV5-4 and TRBJ2-5; D gene uncertain. Trimming removed 4 bases from V and 3 bases from J, with 22 bases in between. CDR1 SGHNT and CDR2 YYREEE come from the germline V gene (reference sequence). The CDR3 has 17 residues. In DNA, the CDR3 is TGTGCCAGCAGCCATATTTTGAGTGGAGTTATAGAAGAGACCCAGTACTTC. It is translated as CASSHILSGVIEETQYF.

V usage is TRBV27 and J usage is TRBJ2-7; 10 bases are a match to TRBD1. The CDR3 contains 14 residues. Germline CDR1 and CDR2: MNHEY and SMNVEV (reference sequence). The V and J ends lost 8 bases and 7 bases, in that order; junction bases with no gene match: 11. CDR3 coding DNA: TGTGCCAGCCGGACGGGACAGGGGCAACTGGAGCAGTACTTC. Its protein is CASRTGQGQLEQYF.

The rearrangement uses TRBV7-9 and TRBJ1-4, with TRBD1 as a possible D gene (5 bases). The germline V and J ends were trimmed by 7 bases and 2 bases, with 8 bases remaining between them. The length of the CDR3 is 13 residues. Germline V lookup: CDR1 SEHNR, CDR2 FQNEAQ (reference sequence). The CDR3 DNA follows: TGTGCCAGCAAAGGGGTGACTAATGAAAAACTGTTTTTT. Translated: CASKGVTNEKLFF.

This chain links TRBV19 with TRBJ2-6; TRBD2 matches at 11 bases. Trimming at V came to 4 bases and at J to 0 bases, leaving 8 bases not matched to a gene. This CDR3 comprises 19 residues. Germline V gene sequence: CDR1 LNHDA, CDR2 SQIVND (reference sequence). This chain's CDR3 is CASSTPTGTSGSGANVLTF. CDR3 DNA: TGTGCCAGTAGTACCCCAACCGGGACTAGCGGCTCTGGGGCCAACGTCCTGACTTTC.

CDR3 in DNA: TGCGCCAGCAGTGAGTCAGAGGGTGTATCTGAAGCTTTCTTT. It translates to CASSESEGVSEAFF. This chain uses TRBV10-2 with TRBJ1-1; D gene ambiguous. Germline V gives CDR1 WSHSY, CDR2 SAAADI. CDR3 length: 14 amino acids. V was shortened by 0 bases and J by 6 bases, with 11 bases between the two germline ends.